The clone carrying this T cell receptor (beta chain) is a singleton in its sample. Clones were sequenced by immunoSEQ multiplex PCR, and TCRdb holds only the in-frame ones, with some missing. The table records about 680,000 clones, 80% to 90% of them present only once. The data were taken from a study of Ad26.COV2.S vaccination and SARS-CoV-2 variants. Study details: A participant enrolled in the COV1001 Ad26.COV2.S trial arm provided the sample. Administration of Ad26.COV2.S was intramuscular, either once or twice 56 days apart.

V was trimmed by 10 bases and J by 5 bases, leaving 14 bases between them. Germline CDR1 reads SNHLY; CDR2 reads FYNNEI. The CDR3 consists of 13 residues. As to treatment: over 15 received Ad26.COV2.S at low or high dose, single or two shots; several received placebo; per-sample allocation not given. The study sampled participants on day 63 after the first vaccine or placebo injection. The individual, an adult aged 18-55 years, was a donor in Boston. The sample consisted of peripheral blood, taken in a trial of Ad26.COV2.S vaccine versus placebo. This sequence originates from a person aged 18-60 years who received the Ad26.COV2.S COVID-19 vaccine or a placebo. This chain links TRBV2 with TRBJ1-4; tentative D call: TRBD1 (5 bases). Written as DNA, the CDR3 is TGTGCCAACAAGAGGGACGGAAATGAAAAACTGTTTTTT. It encodes CANKRDGNEKLFF. Complete variable domain (other parts from reference TRBV2 and TRBJ1-4): EPEVTQTPSHQVTQMGQEVILRCVPISNHLYFYWYRQILGQKVEFLVSFYNNEISEKSEIFDDQFSVERPDGSNFTLKIRSTKLEDSAMYFCANKRDGNEKLFFGSGTQLSVL.